The 30 T cell receptor beta chains in this list originate from one sample, sequenced in a study of shared clonotypes between healthy human individuals. Sequencing used immunoSEQ multiplex PCR; TCRdb keeps in-frame clones, though not all of them. Among some 490,000 clones listed, over 70% were seen once. Input material: PBMCs. Receptors were obtained from a woman aged 40 to 49 in good health. Some clones in this sample may be carry-over from other donors' samples.

This clone has just a few counts. This chain joins TRBV10-1 and TRBJ2-7; TRBD1 agrees at 8 bases. CDR1 and CDR2 (germline): WNHNN, SYGVQD (reference sequence). Losses at the gene ends were 4 bases for V and 6 bases for J; bases not matched to a gene: 8. This CDR3 is built from 14 residues. DNA of the CDR3: TGCGCCAGCAGTGGACAGGGGCCCCCCTTCGAGCAGTACTTC. The encoded protein is CASSGQGPPFEQYF.

This chain links TRBV9 with TRBJ2-5, with 13 bases identical to TRBD2. The J segment lost 5 bases and the V segment lost 3 bases, leaving 4 bases of the junction unmatched. Germline assignment: CDR1 SGDLS and CDR2 YYNGEE. CDR3 length: 15 residues. The DNA for the CDR3 is TGTGCCAGCAGCGGACTAGCGGGAGGTCCGGAGACCCAGTACTTC. Encoded protein: CASSGLAGGPETQYF.

The chain is built from TRBV29-1 and TRBJ2-3, with 10 bases lining up with TRBD1. The germline V gene encodes CDR1 SQVTM and CDR2 ANQGSEA. The ends lost 6 bases at V and 4 bases at J; junction bases unmatched: 4. The CDR3 has 13 residues. The CDR3 DNA reads TGCAGCGTGACGGGACAGGGGCCAGATACGCAGTATTTT. Translated: CSVTGQGPDTQYF.

Points on this clone: A far larger clone lies a single base away; this is likely a read error. The chain has TRBV11-2 and TRBJ1-1; maybe TRBD1 (5 bases). Germline CDR1 reads SGHAT; CDR2 reads FQNNGV. V was trimmed by 1 base and J by 3 bases, leaving 9 bases between them. The CDR3 contains 14 residues. The CDR3 sequence is CASSLAGAHTEAFF. CDR3 DNA: TGTGCCAGCAGCTTAGCCGGGGCTCACACTGAAGCTTTCTTT.

On this clone: This sequence is one base from a far larger clone and is likely a read error. This chain connects TRBV19 to TRBJ2-6; tentative D call: TRBD1 (5 bases). The CDR3 is made up of 18 amino acids. Germline-derived CDR1 and CDR2 are LNHDA and SQIVND (reference sequence). CDR3 sequence reads: CASSSTTALSSGANFLTF. DNA of the CDR3: TGTGCCAGTAGTAGTACGACAGCGCTGAGCTCTGGGGCCAACTTCCTGACTTTC.

The chain has TRBV1 and TRBJ2-7; the DNA was not used to check the table's D call, TRBD2. TRBV1 has pseudogene status. CDR3 length equals 16 residues. CDR3 bases: TGCACCAGCAGCCCCCGGACTAGCGGGAGCTCCTACGAGCAGTACTTC. Protein sequence: CTSSPRTSGSSYEQYF.

The chain recombines TRBV5-4 with TRBJ1-6; a weak D match, TRBD1 (5 bases). V lost 3 bases and J lost 7, with 14 bases in between. The V gene's germline CDR1 is SGHNT and CDR2 YYREEE (reference sequence). CDR3 length: 15 residues. Here the CDR3 reads CASSSSAPGNSPLHF. CDR3 DNA: TGTGCCAGCAGCTCCTCGGCCCCAGGGAATTCACCCCTCCACTTT.

The rearrangement joins TRBV28 to TRBJ1-4; D unresolved. The length of the CDR3 is 12 residues. Germline assignment: CDR1 MDHEN and CDR2 SYDVKM. V lost 4 bases to trimming and J lost 8 bases, with 8 bases between them. CDR3 bases: TGTGCCAGCAGTTCCCCTACCGAAAAACTGTTTTTT. Translation gives CASSSPTEKLFF.

The sample holds one count of this clone. Written as DNA, the CDR3 is TGCAGCGGGGGGACAGGGTGGACCGGGGAGCTGTTTTTT. Its translation: CSGGTGWTGELFF. This sequence joins TRBV29-1 and TRBJ2-2, with 9 bases aligning to TRBD1. The germline gives CDR1 SQVTM, CDR2 ANQGSEA. The CDR3 length is 13 residues. The trim removed 7 bases at V and 5 bases at J, leaving 5 bases unmatched.

J is TRBJ2-7 and V is TRBV6-5; D remains ambiguous. The CDR3 extends over 13 amino acids. V was cut by 6 bases and J by 2 bases, with 11 bases left in between. Germline V gives CDR1 MNHEY, CDR2 SVGAGI. CDR3 in amino acids: CASRGHGTYEQYF. CDR3 DNA sequence: TGTGCCAGCAGGGGTCACGGAACCTACGAGCAGTACTTC.

A word on this clone: This likely came from a read error, as a far larger clone is one base away. This rearrangement joins TRBV25-1 to TRBJ1-1, with D perhaps TRBD1 (6 bases). V lost 9 bases to trimming and J lost 1 base, with 18 bases between them. Looked up from germline, CDR1 is MGHDK and CDR2 is SYGVNS. This CDR3 region has 15 residues. The CDR3: CASAPGGAGNTEAFF. The CDR3 DNA follows: TGTGCCAGTGCCCCTGGGGGCGCGGGGAACACTGAAGCTTTCTTT.

A word on this clone: This sample includes further DNA sequences coding for the same CDR3. The chain links TRBV7-2 to TRBJ2-7, with 10 bases identical to TRBD2. Unmatched junction bases numbered 4, after V lost 5 bases and J lost 0 bases. The CDR3 has 15 residues. CDR1 and CDR2 (germline): SGHTA, FQGNSA. The CDR3 DNA sequence: TGTGCCAGCAGCCCCCGACTAGCGGGCTCCTACGAGCAGTACTTC. It specifies CASSPRLAGSYEQYF.

The sample holds one count of this clone. V and J are TRBV29-1 and TRBJ2-3; 9 nucleotides align to TRBD2. With 7 bases clipped from V and 2 bases from J, the junction kept 7 bases outside the gene matches. The CDR3 sequence is 14 residues long. CDR1 is SQVTM and CDR2 is ANQGSEA in the germline V gene. The CDR3 is CSGRREGHTDTQYF. The CDR3 region has the DNA TGCAGCGGGAGGCGGGAGGGCCACACAGATACGCAGTATTTT.

This clone was picked up a small number of times. The chain combines TRBV7-6 with TRBJ2-7, with 12 bases identical to TRBD2. CDR1 is SGHVS, CDR2 FNYEAQ, per germline. Losses at the gene ends were 7 bases for V and 7 bases for J; bases not matched to a gene: 11. This CDR3 spans 15 amino acids. This CDR3 is CASTKGLAGLAEQYF. CDR3 nucleotide sequence: TGTGCCAGCACCAAGGGACTAGCGGGCCTCGCGGAGCAGTACTTC.

This clone was observed once. At one of its ends the junction is not consistent with the germline gene, which may arise from a read error. Other DNA sequences in the sample encode the same CDR3. The chain is built from TRBV9 and TRBJ2-2, with TRBD1 matching over 7 bases. CDR3 length equals 16 residues. From germline, CDR1 is SGDLS and CDR2 YYNGEE. CDR3: CASSPRTGTNTGELFF. CDR3 bases: TGTGCCAGCAGCCCTCGGACAGGAACAAACACCGGGGAGCTATTTTTT.

A remark on this clone: This likely came from a read error, as a far larger clone is one base away. This CDR3 is also generated by other DNA sequences in the sample. This sequence joins TRBV11-2 and TRBJ2-7, with 7 positions matching TRBD1. CDR1 is SGHAT, CDR2 FQNNGV, per germline. This CDR3 spans 14 amino acids. The CDR3, as DNA: TGTGCTAGCAGCTTAGTGACAGGGCCCTACGAGCAGTACTTC. Its translation is CASSLVTGPYEQYF.

This clone was observed a handful of times. The chain employs TRBV28 and TRBJ1-5; maybe TRBD1 (5 bases). The V and J ends lost 5 bases and 4 bases respectively, with 15 bases between them. CDR3 length: 15 residues. Per the germline V gene, CDR1 is MDHEN and CDR2 is SYDVKM. In DNA form, the CDR3 reads TGTGCCAGCAGTCTGGGGGACGGGGAGAATCAGCCCCAGCATTTT. It codes for CASSLGDGENQPQHF.

V and J are TRBV28 and TRBJ1-1; D not resolved. V shed 3 bases and J shed 4 bases, with 12 bases lying between them. The CDR3 is 14 amino acids. Germline V gives CDR1 MDHEN, CDR2 SYDVKM. The CDR3 DNA is TGTGCCAGCAGTTTTGCGGTGAGGGTCACTGAAGCTTTCTTT. This gives the protein CASSFAVRVTEAFF. The variable domain in full, with the rest retrieved from reference TRBV28 and TRBJ1-1, is DVKVTQSSRYLVKRTGEKVFLECVQDMDHENMFWYRQDPGLGLRLIYFSYDVKMKEKGDIPEGYSVSREKKERFSLILESASTNQTSMYLCASSFAVRVTEAFFGQGTRLTVV.

The table lists this clone with a count of one. One base separates it from a far larger clone, so it is likely a read error. This chain uses TRBV27 with TRBJ1-4; D is ambiguous. Trimming left V 7 bases short and J 8 bases short, with 26 bases between. The germline V gene has CDR1 MNHEY and CDR2 SMNVEV (reference sequence). This CDR3 comprises 17 residues. The CDR3 region is CASTRTRSVLGREKLFF. CDR3 in DNA: TGTGCCAGCACCCGGACTCGTTCGGTCCTCGGCCGGGAAAAACTGTTTTTT. Full variable domain (remainder filled in from reference TRBV27 and TRBJ1-4): EAQVTQNPRYLITVTGKKLTVTCSQNMNHEYMSWYRQDPGLGLRQIYYSMNVEVTDKGDVPEGYKVSRKEKRNFPLILESPSPNQTSLYFCASTRTRSVLGREKLFFGSGTQLSVL.

In regard to this clone: This likely came from a read error, as a far larger clone is one base away. The J gene is TRBJ2-1, the V gene TRBV29-1; 10 nucleotides align to TRBD1. The germline V gene has CDR1 SQVTM and CDR2 ANQGSEA. This CDR3 has 13 residues. The CDR3 coding sequence is TGCAGCGTCGGGACAGGGGTGGTCAATGGGCAGTTCTTC. Translation: CSVGTGVVNGQFF.

CDR3 region: CASSQATSGSYNEQFF. For the CDR3, the DNA is TGTGCCAGCAGCCAGGCGACTAGCGGGAGTTACAATGAGCAGTTCTTC. The chain recombines TRBV5-4 with TRBJ2-1; 12 nucleotides line up with TRBD2. This CDR3 comprises 16 residues. Trimming at V came to 4 bases and at J to 4 bases, leaving 6 bases not matched to a gene. Germline V gives CDR1 SGHNT, CDR2 YYREEE (reference sequence).

The V call is TRBV5-1, the J call TRBJ2-5; D is unresolved. Germline CDR1 SGHRS, CDR2 YFSETQ. Trimming cost V 5 bases and J 3 bases, with 8 bases left between them. This CDR3 region has 12 residues. The CDR3 DNA sequence: TGCGCCAGCAGTGGCCAGAAAGAGACCCAGTACTTC. This codes for CASSGQKETQYF.

The chain recombines TRBV6-5 with TRBJ2-1, with D perhaps matching TRBD2 (5 bases). The V and J ends lost 0 bases and 13 bases respectively, with 10 bases between them. This CDR3 is 12 amino acids long. Germline CDR1 reads MNHEY; CDR2 reads SVGAGI. The CDR3 DNA reads as TGTGCCAGCAGTTACTCCGGGCTAGCCCAGTTCTTC. Encoded protein: CASSYSGLAQFF.

The V call is TRBV7-3, the J call TRBJ2-2; the match to TRBD2 covers 9 bases. There are 15 residues in the CDR3. The germline V gene encodes CDR1 SGHTA and CDR2 FQGTGA. V lost 5 bases, J lost 2 bases, and 3 bases stayed unmatched. CDR3 sequence reads: CASSTTSGNTGELFF. The CDR3 nucleotides are TGTGCCAGCAGCACGACTAGCGGAAACACCGGGGAGCTGTTTTTT.

Points on this clone: A far larger clone is one nucleotide away, so this likely arose from a read error. The chain's CDR3 is CASSVTVTGELFF. CDR3 coding DNA: TGTGCCAGCAGCGTCACAGTGACCGGGGAGCTGTTTTTT. The gene calls are TRBV7-9 and TRBJ2-2; D is unclear. Looked up from germline, CDR1 is SEHNR and CDR2 is FQNEAQ (reference sequence). This CDR3 region has 13 residues. Trimming shortened V by 5 bases and J by 5 bases, and 9 bases separated the two germline ends.

A word on this clone: The likely explanation is a read error, given a far larger clone one base away. The V call is TRBV10-3, the J call TRBJ2-5, with D perhaps TRBD2 (5 bases). Germline V CDR1 and CDR2: ENHRY, SYGVKD. The CDR3 totals 13 residues. This CDR3 reads CAISGGPQGTQYF. DNA for the CDR3: TGTGCCATCAGCGGAGGTCCACAAGGGACCCAGTACTTC.

This chain uses TRBV5-1 with TRBJ2-7; 15 bases are a match to TRBD2. In germline, CDR1 is SGHRS, CDR2 YFSETQ. The CDR3 sequence is 18 residues long. Losses at the gene ends were 6 bases for V and 5 bases for J; bases not matched to a gene: 15. The CDR3 nucleotides are TGCGCCAGCACAGACGCCGGACTAGCGGGAGGGCCTGTCAACGAGCAGTACTTC. This translates into CASTDAGLAGGPVNEQYF.

As to this clone: Given a far larger clone just one base away, this is likely a sequencing read error. The V and J genes are TRBV2 and TRBJ2-7, with 7 nucleotides matching TRBD2. With 4 bases clipped from V and 2 bases from J, the junction kept 5 bases outside the gene matches. The CDR3 extends over 14 amino acids. CDR1 is SNHLY and CDR2 is FYNNEI in the germline V gene. CDR3 amino acids: CASSVASGPYEQYF. The CDR3 DNA is TGTGCCAGCAGTGTGGCTAGCGGACCCTACGAGCAGTACTTC.

This clone has only one observation. The gene calls are TRBV5-1 and TRBJ2-2; D call uncertain. The germline V and J ends were trimmed by 0 bases and 1 base, with 4 bases remaining between them. The CDR3 is 14 amino acids. Germline values: CDR1 SGHRS, CDR2 YFSETQ. CDR3 nucleotides: TGCGCCAGCAGCTTGGAGTGGAACACCGGGGAGCTGTTTTTT. Translation gives CASSLEWNTGELFF.

Concerning this clone itself: It differs at one base from a far larger clone, so likely a read error. This specimen includes other DNA sequences encoding the same CDR3. This chain joins TRBV30 and TRBJ2-3; D not resolved. Germline-derived CDR1 and CDR2 are GTSNPN and SVGIG (reference sequence). The CDR3 loop spans 15 amino acids. Trimming pared 5 bases from V and 3 bases from J, leaving 18 bases between. In nucleotides, the CDR3 is TGTGCCTGGGGTCGGGCTGGAAGAGGAACAGATACGCAGTATTTT. It translates to CAWGRAGRGTDTQYF.